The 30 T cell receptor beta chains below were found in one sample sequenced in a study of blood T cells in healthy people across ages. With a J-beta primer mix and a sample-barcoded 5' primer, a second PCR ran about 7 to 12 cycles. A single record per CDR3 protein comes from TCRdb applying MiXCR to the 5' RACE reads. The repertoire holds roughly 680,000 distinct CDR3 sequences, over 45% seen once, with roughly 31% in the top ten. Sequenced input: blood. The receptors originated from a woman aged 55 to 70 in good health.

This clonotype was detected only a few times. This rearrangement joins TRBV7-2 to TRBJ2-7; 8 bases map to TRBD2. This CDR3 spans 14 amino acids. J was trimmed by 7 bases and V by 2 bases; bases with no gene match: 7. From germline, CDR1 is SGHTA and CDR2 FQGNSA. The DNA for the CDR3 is TGTGCCAGCAGCTTAATCCCGGGAGGGGGTGAGCAGTACTTC. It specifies CASSLIPGGGEQYF. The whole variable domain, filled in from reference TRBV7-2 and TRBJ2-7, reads GAGVSQSPSNKVTEKGKDVELRCDPISGHTALYWYRQSLGQGLEFLIYFQGNSAPDKSGLPSDRFSAERTGGSVSTLTIQRTQQEDSAVYLCASSLIPGGGEQYFGPGTRLTVT.

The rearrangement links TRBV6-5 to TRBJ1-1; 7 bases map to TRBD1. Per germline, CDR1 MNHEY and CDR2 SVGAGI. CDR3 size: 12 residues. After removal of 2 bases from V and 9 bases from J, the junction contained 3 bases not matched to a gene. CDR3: CASSYAGQKAFF. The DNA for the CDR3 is TGTGCCAGCAGTTACGCGGGACAGAAAGCTTTCTTT.

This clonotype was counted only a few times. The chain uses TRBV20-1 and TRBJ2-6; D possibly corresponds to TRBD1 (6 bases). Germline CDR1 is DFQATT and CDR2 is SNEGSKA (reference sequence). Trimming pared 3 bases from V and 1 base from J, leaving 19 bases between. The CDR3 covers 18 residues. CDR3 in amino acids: CSASGLRGSSSGANVLTF. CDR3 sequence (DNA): TGCAGTGCTAGTGGCCTCAGGGGTTCCTCTTCTGGGGCCAACGTCCTGACTTTC.

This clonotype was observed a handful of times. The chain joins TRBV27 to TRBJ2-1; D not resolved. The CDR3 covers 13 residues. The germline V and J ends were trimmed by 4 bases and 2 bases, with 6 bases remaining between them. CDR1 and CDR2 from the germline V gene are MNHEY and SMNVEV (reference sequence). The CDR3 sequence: CASSSKAYNEQFF. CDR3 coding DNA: TGTGCCAGCAGTTCGAAAGCCTACAATGAGCAGTTCTTC.

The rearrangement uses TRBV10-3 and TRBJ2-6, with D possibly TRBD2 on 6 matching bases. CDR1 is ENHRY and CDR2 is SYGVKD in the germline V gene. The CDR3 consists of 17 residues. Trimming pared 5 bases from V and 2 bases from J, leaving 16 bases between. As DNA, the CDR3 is TGTGCCATCAGTAGTCTGGGGGGAGCAGCTGGGGCCAACGTCCTGACTTTC. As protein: CAISSLGGAAGANVLTF.

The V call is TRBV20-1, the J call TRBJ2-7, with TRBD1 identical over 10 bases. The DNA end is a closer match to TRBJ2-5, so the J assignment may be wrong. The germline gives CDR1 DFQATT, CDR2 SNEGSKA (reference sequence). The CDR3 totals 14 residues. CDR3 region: CSASGDRGGETQYF. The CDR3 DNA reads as TGCAGTGCTAGTGGGGACAGGGGTGGAGAGACCCAGTACTTC.

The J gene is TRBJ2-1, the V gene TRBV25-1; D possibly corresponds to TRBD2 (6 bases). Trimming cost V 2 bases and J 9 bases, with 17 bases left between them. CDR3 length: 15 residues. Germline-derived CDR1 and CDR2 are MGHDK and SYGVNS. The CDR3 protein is CASSEAGPEGIEQFF. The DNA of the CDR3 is TGTGCCAGCAGTGAAGCGGGACCGGAGGGGATTGAGCAGTTCTTC.

This CDR3 reads CSVSSPAFTGELFF. In nucleotides, the CDR3 is TGCAGCGTTAGTTCGCCAGCATTTACCGGGGAGCTGTTTTTT. This chain connects TRBV29-1 to TRBJ2-2; D unresolved. V was trimmed by 5 bases and J by 5 bases, leaving 15 bases between them. In germline, CDR1 is SQVTM, CDR2 ANQGSEA. There are 14 residues in the CDR3.

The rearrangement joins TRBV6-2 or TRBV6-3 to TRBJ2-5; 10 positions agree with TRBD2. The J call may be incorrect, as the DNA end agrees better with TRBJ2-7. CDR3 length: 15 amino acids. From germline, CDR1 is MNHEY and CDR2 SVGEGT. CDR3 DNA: TGTGCCAGCAGTTACGGGACTAGCGATTACTACGAGCAGTACTTC. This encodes CASSYGTSDYYEQYF.

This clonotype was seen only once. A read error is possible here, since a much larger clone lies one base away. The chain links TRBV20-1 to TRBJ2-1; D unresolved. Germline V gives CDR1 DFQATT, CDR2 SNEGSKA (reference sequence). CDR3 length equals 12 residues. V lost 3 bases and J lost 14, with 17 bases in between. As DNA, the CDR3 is TGCAGTGCTAGGACCTCCACTCGCGAGGAGTTCTTC. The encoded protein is CSARTSTREEFF.

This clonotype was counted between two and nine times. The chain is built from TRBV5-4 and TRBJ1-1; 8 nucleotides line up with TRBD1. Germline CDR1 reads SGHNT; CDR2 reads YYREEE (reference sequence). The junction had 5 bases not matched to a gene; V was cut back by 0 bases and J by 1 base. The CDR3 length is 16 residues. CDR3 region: CASSLEAGGQNTEAFF. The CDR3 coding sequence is TGTGCCAGCAGCTTGGAGGCAGGGGGCCAGAACACTGAAGCTTTCTTT. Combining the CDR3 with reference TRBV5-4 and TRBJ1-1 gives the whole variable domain ETGVTQSPTHLIKTRGQQVTLRCSSQSGHNTVSWYQQALGQGPQFIFQYYREEENGRGNFPPRFSGLQFPNYSSELNVNALELDDSALYLCASSLEAGGQNTEAFFGQGTRLTVV.

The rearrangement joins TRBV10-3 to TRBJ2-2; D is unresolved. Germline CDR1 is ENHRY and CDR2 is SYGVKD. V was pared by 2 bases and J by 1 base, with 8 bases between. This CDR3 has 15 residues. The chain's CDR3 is CAISEGLLNTGELFF. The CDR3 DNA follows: TGTGCCATCAGTGAGGGTCTTTTGAACACCGGGGAGCTGTTTTTT.

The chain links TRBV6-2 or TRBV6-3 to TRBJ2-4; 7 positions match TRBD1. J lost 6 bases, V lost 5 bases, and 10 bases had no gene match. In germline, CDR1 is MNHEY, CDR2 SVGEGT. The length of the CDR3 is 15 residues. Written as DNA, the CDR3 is TGTGCCAGCAGTCCCCGTGAGGGGGCGGGAAACATTCAGTACTTC. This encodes CASSPREGAGNIQYF.

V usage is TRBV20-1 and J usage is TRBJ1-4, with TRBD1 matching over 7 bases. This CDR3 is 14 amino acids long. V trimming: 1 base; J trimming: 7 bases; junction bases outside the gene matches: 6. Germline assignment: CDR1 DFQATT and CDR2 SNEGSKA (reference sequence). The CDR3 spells CSARAGTVAEKLFF. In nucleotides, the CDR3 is TGCAGTGCTAGAGCGGGGACAGTCGCTGAAAAACTGTTTTTT.

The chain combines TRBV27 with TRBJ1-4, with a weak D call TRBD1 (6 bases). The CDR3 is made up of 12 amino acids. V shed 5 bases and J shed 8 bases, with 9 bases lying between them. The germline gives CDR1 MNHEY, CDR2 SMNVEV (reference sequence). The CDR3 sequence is CASSGGQEKLFF. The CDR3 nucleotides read TGTGCCAGCAGTGGAGGACAGGAAAAACTGTTTTTT. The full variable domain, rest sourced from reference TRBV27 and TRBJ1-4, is EAQVTQNPRYLITVTGKKLTVTCSQNMNHEYMSWYRQDPGLGLRQIYYSMNVEVTDKGDVPEGYKVSRKEKRNFPLILESPSPNQTSLYFCASSGGQEKLFFGSGTQLSVL.

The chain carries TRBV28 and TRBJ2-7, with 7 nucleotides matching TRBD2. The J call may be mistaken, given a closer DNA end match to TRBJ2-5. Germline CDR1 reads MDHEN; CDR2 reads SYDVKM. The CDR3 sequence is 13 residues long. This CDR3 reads CASRKAGLETQYF. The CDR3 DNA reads TGTGCCAGCAGGAAAGCGGGACTAGAGACCCAGTACTTC.

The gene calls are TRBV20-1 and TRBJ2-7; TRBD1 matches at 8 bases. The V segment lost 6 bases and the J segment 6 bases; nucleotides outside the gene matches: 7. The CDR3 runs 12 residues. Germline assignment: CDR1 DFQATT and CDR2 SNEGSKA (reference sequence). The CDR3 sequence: CSALGQGSEQYF. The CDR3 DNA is TGCAGTGCACTCGGACAGGGCAGCGAGCAGTACTTC.

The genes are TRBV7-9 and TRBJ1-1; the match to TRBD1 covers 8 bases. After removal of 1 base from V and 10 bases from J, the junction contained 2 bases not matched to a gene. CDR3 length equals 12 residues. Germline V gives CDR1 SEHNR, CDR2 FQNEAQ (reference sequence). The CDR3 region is CASSLEDRVAFF. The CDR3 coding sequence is TGTGCCAGCAGCTTAGAGGACAGGGTAGCTTTCTTT.

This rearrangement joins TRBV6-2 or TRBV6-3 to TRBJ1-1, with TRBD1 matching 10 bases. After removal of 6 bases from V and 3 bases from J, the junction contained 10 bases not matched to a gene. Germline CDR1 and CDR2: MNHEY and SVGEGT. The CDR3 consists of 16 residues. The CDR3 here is CASSSRDRGRDTEAFF. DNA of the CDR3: TGTGCCAGCAGCTCCCGGGACAGGGGACGGGACACTGAAGCTTTCTTT.

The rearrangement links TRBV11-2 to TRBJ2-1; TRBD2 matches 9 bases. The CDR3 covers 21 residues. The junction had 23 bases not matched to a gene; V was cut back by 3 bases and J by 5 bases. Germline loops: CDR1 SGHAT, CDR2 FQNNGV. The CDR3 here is CASSFSSWLAGFYFTNNEQFF. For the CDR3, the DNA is TGTGCCAGCAGCTTTTCCTCATGGCTAGCGGGATTCTACTTCACAAACAATGAGCAGTTCTTC. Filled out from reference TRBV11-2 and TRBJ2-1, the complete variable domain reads EAGVAQSPRYKIIEKRQSVAFWCNPISGHATLYWYQQILGQGPKLLIQFQNNGVVDDSQLPKDRFSAERLKGVDSTLKIQPAKLEDSAVYLCASSFSSWLAGFYFTNNEQFFGPGTRLTVL.

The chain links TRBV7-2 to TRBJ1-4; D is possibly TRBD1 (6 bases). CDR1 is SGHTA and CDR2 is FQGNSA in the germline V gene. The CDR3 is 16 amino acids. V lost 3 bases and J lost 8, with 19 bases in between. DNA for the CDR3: TGTGCCAGCAGCTTGGTTTCAGGGGCTCTTGGGGAAAAACTGTTTTTT. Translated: CASSLVSGALGEKLFF. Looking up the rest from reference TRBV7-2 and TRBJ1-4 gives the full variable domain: GAGVSQSPSNKVTEKGKDVELRCDPISGHTALYWYRQSLGQGLEFLIYFQGNSAPDKSGLPSDRFSAERTGGSVSTLTIQRTQQEDSAVYLCASSLVSGALGEKLFFGSGTQLSVL.

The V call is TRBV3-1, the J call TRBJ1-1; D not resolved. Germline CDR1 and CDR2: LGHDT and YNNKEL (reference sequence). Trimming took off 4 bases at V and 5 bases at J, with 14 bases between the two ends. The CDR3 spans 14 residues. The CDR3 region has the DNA TGTGCCAGCAGCCTCGCGGATGGTAGGACTGAAGCTTTCTTT. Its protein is CASSLADGRTEAFF.

DNA of the CDR3: TGCAGTGCTAGACTTGCGGACAGGGGTTCACCCCTCCACTTT. Amino acid sequence: CSARLADRGSPLHF. The rearrangement links TRBV20-1 to TRBJ1-6; TRBD1 aligns across 9 bases. The length of the CDR3 is 14 residues. The germline V gene encodes CDR1 DFQATT and CDR2 SNEGSKA (reference sequence). The V segment lost 2 bases and the J segment 9 bases; nucleotides outside the gene matches: 5.

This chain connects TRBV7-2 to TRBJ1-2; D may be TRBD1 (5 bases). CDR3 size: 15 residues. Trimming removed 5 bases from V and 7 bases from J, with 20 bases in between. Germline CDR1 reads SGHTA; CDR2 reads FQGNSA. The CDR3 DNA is TGTGCCAGCAGCGGTCCCGGGACCTTAGAGTCTGGCTACACCTTC. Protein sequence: CASSGPGTLESGYTF. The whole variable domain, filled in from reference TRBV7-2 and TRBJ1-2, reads GAGVSQSPSNKVTEKGKDVELRCDPISGHTALYWYRQSLGQGLEFLIYFQGNSAPDKSGLPSDRFSAERTGGSVSTLTIQRTQQEDSAVYLCASSGPGTLESGYTFGSGTRLTVV.

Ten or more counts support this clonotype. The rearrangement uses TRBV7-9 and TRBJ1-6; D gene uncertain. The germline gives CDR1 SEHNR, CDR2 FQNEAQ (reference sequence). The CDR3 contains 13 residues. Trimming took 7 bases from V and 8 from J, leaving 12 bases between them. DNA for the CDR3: TGTGCCAGCAACCAGATGGCGGATTCACCCCTCCACTTT. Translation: CASNQMADSPLHF.

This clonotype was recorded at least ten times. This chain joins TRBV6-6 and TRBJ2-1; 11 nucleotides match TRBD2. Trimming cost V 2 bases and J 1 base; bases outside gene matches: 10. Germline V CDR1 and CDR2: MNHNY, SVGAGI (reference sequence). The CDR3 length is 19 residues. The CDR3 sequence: CASSYPLAGGASSYNEQFF. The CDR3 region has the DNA TGTGCCAGCAGTTACCCCCTAGCGGGAGGCGCCTCTTCCTACAATGAGCAGTTCTTC.

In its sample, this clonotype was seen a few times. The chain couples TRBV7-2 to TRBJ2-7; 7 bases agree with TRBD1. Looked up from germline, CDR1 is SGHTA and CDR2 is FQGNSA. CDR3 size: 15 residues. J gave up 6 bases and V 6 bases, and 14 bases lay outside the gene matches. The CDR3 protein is CASSPRQGGSGEQYF. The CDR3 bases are TGTGCCAGCAGTCCCCGACAGGGTGGATCAGGCGAGCAGTACTTC.

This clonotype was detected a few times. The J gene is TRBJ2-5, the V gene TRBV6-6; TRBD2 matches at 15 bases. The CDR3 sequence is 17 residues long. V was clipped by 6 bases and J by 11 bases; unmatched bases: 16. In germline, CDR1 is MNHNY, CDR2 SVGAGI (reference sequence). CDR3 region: CASSLGTSGRTYGEQYF. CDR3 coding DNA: TGTGCCAGCAGCCTGGGGACTAGCGGGAGGACCTATGGAGAGCAGTACTTC.

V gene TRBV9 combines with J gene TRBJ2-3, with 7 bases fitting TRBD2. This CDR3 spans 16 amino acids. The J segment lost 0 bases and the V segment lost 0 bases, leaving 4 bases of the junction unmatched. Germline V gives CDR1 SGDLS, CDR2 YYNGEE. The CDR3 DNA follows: TGTGCCAGCAGCGTAGTCGCTAGCGGTAGCACAGATACGCAGTATTTT. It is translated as CASSVVASGSTDTQYF. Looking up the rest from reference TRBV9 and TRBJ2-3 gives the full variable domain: DSGVTQTPKHLITATGQRVTLRCSPRSGDLSVYWYQQSLDQGLQFLIQYYNGEERAKGNILERFSAQQFPDLHSELNLSSLELGDSALYFCASSVVASGSTDTQYFGPGTRLTVL.

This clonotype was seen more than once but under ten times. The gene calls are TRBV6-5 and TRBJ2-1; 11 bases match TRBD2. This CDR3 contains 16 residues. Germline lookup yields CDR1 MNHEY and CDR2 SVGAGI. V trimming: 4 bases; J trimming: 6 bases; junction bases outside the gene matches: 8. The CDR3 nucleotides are TGTGCCAGCAGTTCATTGAAGGGACTAGCGGCCAATGAGCAGTTCTTC. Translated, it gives CASSSLKGLAANEQFF.